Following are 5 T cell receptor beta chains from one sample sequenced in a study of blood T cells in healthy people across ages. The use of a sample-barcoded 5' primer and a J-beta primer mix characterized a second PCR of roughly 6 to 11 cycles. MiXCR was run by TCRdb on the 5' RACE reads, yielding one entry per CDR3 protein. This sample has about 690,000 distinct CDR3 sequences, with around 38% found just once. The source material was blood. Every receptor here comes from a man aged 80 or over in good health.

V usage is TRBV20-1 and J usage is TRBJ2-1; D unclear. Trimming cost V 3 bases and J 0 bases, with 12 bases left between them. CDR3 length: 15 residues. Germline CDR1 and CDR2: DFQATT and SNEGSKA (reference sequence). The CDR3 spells CSASKVLDSYNEQFF. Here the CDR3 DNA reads TGCAGTGCTAGTAAGGTGCTAGACTCCTACAATGAGCAGTTCTTC.

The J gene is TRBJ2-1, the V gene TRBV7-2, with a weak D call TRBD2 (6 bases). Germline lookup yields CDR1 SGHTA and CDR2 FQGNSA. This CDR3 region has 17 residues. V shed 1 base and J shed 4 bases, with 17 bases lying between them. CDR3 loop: CASSLVSGGDSYNEQFF. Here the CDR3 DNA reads TGTGCCAGCAGCTTAGTTTCTGGCGGGGACTCTTACAATGAGCAGTTCTTC.

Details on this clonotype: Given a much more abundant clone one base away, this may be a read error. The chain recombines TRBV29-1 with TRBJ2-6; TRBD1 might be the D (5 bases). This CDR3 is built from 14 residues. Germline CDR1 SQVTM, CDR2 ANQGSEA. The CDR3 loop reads CSVEGSSGANVPTF. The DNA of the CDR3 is TGCAGCGTTGAGGGGTCCTCTGGGGCCAACGTCCCGACTTTC.

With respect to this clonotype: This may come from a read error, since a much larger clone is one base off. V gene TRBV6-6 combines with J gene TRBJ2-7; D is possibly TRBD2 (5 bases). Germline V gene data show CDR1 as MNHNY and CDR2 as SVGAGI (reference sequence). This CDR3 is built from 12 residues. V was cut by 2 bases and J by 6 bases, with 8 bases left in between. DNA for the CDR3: TGTGCCAGCAGTTACCGCGGGTGCGAGCAGTACTTC. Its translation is CASSYRGCEQYF.

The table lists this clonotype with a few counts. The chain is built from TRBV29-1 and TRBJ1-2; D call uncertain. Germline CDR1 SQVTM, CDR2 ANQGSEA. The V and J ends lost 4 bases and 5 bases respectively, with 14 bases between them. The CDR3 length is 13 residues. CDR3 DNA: TGCAGCGTTGCGGAGGACGAAGGGTATGGCTACACCTTC. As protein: CSVAEDEGYGYTF. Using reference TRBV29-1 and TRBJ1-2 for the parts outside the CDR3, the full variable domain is SAVISQKPSRDICQRGTSLTIQCQVDSQVTMMFWYRQQPGQSLTLIATANQGSEATYESGFVIDKFPISRPNLTFSTLTVSNMSPEDSSIYLCSVAEDEGYGYTFGSGTRLTVV.